This is a list of T cell receptor beta chains from one sample in a study of OX40 agonist ivuxolimab in advanced cancers. The data were produced by immunoSEQ multiplex PCR, yet TCRdb's version contains in-frame clones alone and is incomplete. The sample has 35,000 to 40,000 clones, roughly 85% seen once; the top ten hold 20% to 25%. The sample was CD4+ or CD8+ T cells sorted from blood, taken in a trial of the OX40 agonist ivuxolimab. Source of these receptors: an adult with an advanced solid tumor such as melanoma, head and neck, liver or kidney cancer. The CDR3 runs from the conserved cysteine through the conserved F or W. Fields, in order: clone size, J gene, D gene, V gene, CDR3 DNA, CDR3 protein. A D gene is named only where the DNA matches it firmly. A clone size is listed for some rows: how often the clone was seen (once, few, many), or a class if it is expanded.

clone_size: -
j_call: TRBJ2-1
d_call: -
v_call: TRBV4-1
cdr3_nt: TGCGCCAGCAGCCAGACCAGGGATGATAAGCAGTTCTTC
cdr3_aa: CASSQTRDDKQFF

clone_size: -
j_call: TRBJ2-3
d_call: -
v_call: TRBV27
cdr3_nt: TGTGCCAGCAAGGATGGGGGGCGGAAGGCAGATACGCAGTATTTT
cdr3_aa: CASKDGGRKADTQYF

clone_size: -
j_call: TRBJ1-3
d_call: -
v_call: TRBV9
cdr3_nt: TGTGCCAGCAGCGCAGCGGGTGGATGGTTACTTGGAAACACCATATATTTT
cdr3_aa: CASSAAGGWLLGNTIYF

clone_size: few
j_call: TRBJ1-5
d_call: -
v_call: TRBV9
cdr3_nt: TGTGCCAGCAGCACCGGGGGGACCCAGCCCCAGCATTTT
cdr3_aa: CASSTGGTQPQHF

clone_size: -
j_call: TRBJ2-7
d_call: -
v_call: TRBV18
cdr3_nt: TGTGCCAGCTCACTAGGACAGCTCCTCCACGAGCAGTACTTC
cdr3_aa: CASSLGQLLHEQYF

clone_size: -
j_call: TRBJ1-4
d_call: -
v_call: TRBV11-2
cdr3_nt: TGTGCCAGCATAGGGAGGACGGCTAATGAAAAACTGTTTTTT
cdr3_aa: CASIGRTANEKLFF

clone_size: -
j_call: TRBJ1-1
d_call: -
v_call: TRBV5-1
cdr3_nt: TGCGCCAGCAGCTTGGAGGCCGTGAACACTGAAGCTTTCTTT
cdr3_aa: CASSLEAVNTEAFF

clone_size: -
j_call: TRBJ1-5
d_call: -
v_call: TRBV4-3
cdr3_nt: TGCGCCAGCAGCCGAATCCTCAGGGTTGGGCGTCAGCCCCAGCATTTT
cdr3_aa: CASSRILRVGRQPQHF

clone_size: once
j_call: TRBJ2-7
d_call: -
v_call: TRBV4-1
cdr3_nt: TGCGCCAGCAGCCAAGGGTCGGGGGCTTACGACGAGCAGTACTTC
cdr3_aa: CASSQGSGAYDEQYF

clone_size: -
j_call: TRBJ1-1
d_call: -
v_call: TRBV6-9
cdr3_nt: TGTGCCAGCAGTTCCGGGACAGAAGCTTTCTTT
cdr3_aa: CASSSGTEAFF

clone_size: -
j_call: TRBJ1-1
d_call: -
v_call: TRBV25-1
cdr3_nt: TGTGCCAGCAGTGAATTAGGGGTGAACACTGAAGCTTTCTTT
cdr3_aa: CASSELGVNTEAFF

clone_size: few
j_call: TRBJ1-2
d_call: -
v_call: TRBV28
cdr3_nt: TGTGCCAGCAGTCAACAACCAAACTATGGCTACACCTTC
cdr3_aa: CASSQQPNYGYTF

clone_size: -
j_call: TRBJ1-5
d_call: -
v_call: TRBV9
cdr3_nt: TGTGCCAGCAGCCCTCGGGCAGGGCCCAATCAGCCCCAGCATTTT
cdr3_aa: CASSPRAGPNQPQHF

clone_size: -
j_call: TRBJ1-2
d_call: -
v_call: TRBV6-5
cdr3_nt: TGTGCCAGCAGTTACCTCCACAACTATGGCTACACCTTC
cdr3_aa: CASSYLHNYGYTF

clone_size: few
j_call: TRBJ2-2
d_call: -
v_call: TRBV11-3
cdr3_nt: TGTGCCAGCAGCCCCGACGGTACCGGGGAGCTGTTTTTT
cdr3_aa: CASSPDGTGELFF

clone_size: -
j_call: TRBJ1-3
d_call: -
v_call: TRBV7-3
cdr3_nt: TGTGCCAGCAGCTTAGCGTCTGGAAACACCATATATTTT
cdr3_aa: CASSLASGNTIYF

clone_size: few
j_call: TRBJ1-5
d_call: -
v_call: TRBV5-1
cdr3_nt: TGCGCCAGCAGGGGGGACGGTAGCAATCAGCCCCAGCATTTT
cdr3_aa: CASRGDGSNQPQHF

clone_size: -
j_call: TRBJ1-6
d_call: -
v_call: TRBV5-1
cdr3_nt: TGCGCCAGCAGCTTGGTTTCGTGGGATTCACCCCTCCACTTT
cdr3_aa: CASSLVSWDSPLHF